These 17 T cell receptor beta chains share one sample of origin, sequenced in a study of blood T cell repertoires in COVID-19. Clones were sequenced by immunoSEQ multiplex PCR, and TCRdb holds only the in-frame ones, with some missing. The sample includes a few hundred thousand clones, about 80% of them seen just once. What was sequenced was peripheral blood. The receptor source for this set is a woman of 80 years or more with acute or convalescent COVID-19.

The chain is built from TRBV5-1 and TRBJ2-1; 7 nucleotides line up with TRBD2. The CDR3 sequence is 16 residues long. With 0 bases clipped from V and 2 bases from J, the junction kept 5 bases outside the gene matches. The germline V gene has CDR1 SGHRS and CDR2 YFSETQ. The CDR3, as DNA: TGCGCCAGCAGCTTGGCGCCGGGGGGTACCTACAATGAGCAGTTCTTC. Amino acid sequence: CASSLAPGGTYNEQFF.

The genes are TRBV6-5 and TRBJ2-3, with TRBD2 identical over 7 bases. This CDR3 comprises 14 residues. Unmatched junction bases numbered 0, after V lost 2 bases and J lost 1 base. Germline V gives CDR1 MNHEY, CDR2 SVGAGI. Here the CDR3 DNA reads TGTGCCAGCAGTTACGGGGGGGGCACAGATACGCAGTATTTT. Residues: CASSYGGGTDTQYF.

V usage is TRBV29-1 and J usage is TRBJ1-2; 9 bases match TRBD1. The CDR3 covers 16 residues. Germline V gene lookup returns CDR1 SQVTM and CDR2 ANQGSEA. V dropped 4 bases and J dropped 0; count of bases not matched to a gene: 9. The DNA of the CDR3 is TGCAGCGTTGTTGAACAGGGGGCAAATACTAACTATGGCTACACCTTC. Protein sequence: CSVVEQGANTNYGYTF.

The table lists this clone with a few counts. The chain carries TRBV3-1 (or the pseudogene TRBV3-2) and TRBJ1-2, with a weak D call TRBD1 (5 bases). This CDR3 has 12 residues. V lost 0 bases, J lost 8 bases, and 7 bases lay in between. Germline V lookup: CDR1 LGHDT, CDR2 YNNKEL (reference sequence). The DNA of the CDR3 is TGTGCCAGCAGCCAAGAGGGGCGCGGCTACACCTTC. It encodes CASSQEGRGYTF.

V and J are TRBV2 and TRBJ2-2, with a weak D call TRBD2 (6 bases). Per germline, CDR1 SNHLY and CDR2 FYNNEI. V dropped 5 bases and J dropped 4 bases, with 11 bases sitting between them. This CDR3 contains 14 residues. CDR3 protein: CASSLRGVTGELFF. CDR3 nucleotides: TGTGCCAGCAGTTTGCGGGGAGTCACCGGGGAGCTGTTTTTT. The full variable domain, in which reference TRBV2 and TRBJ2-2 provide the parts outside the CDR3, is EPEVTQTPSHQVTQMGQEVILRCVPISNHLYFYWYRQILGQKVEFLVSFYNNEISEKSEIFDDQFSVERPDGSNFTLKIRSTKLEDSAMYFCASSLRGVTGELFFGEGSRLTVL.

The chain is built from TRBV27 and TRBJ2-7, with TRBD1 matching over 9 bases. Germline V CDR1 and CDR2: MNHEY, SMNVEV (reference sequence). Trimming took 6 bases from V and 2 from J; bases not matched to a gene: 5. The CDR3 totals 14 residues. DNA for the CDR3: TGTGCCAGCAGCCCCAGGACAGGGGCCTACGAGCAGTACTTC. It encodes CASSPRTGAYEQYF.

The chain is built from TRBV2 and TRBJ1-5; D is unresolved. The CDR3 length is 15 residues. Trimming took off 7 bases at V and 4 bases at J, with 17 bases between the two ends. CDR1 SNHLY and CDR2 FYNNEI come from the germline V gene. The CDR3 region is CASTKELILNQPQHF. The CDR3 DNA is TGTGCCAGCACGAAGGAGCTTATATTGAATCAGCCCCAGCATTTT.

This clone was observed once. V gene TRBV19 combines with J gene TRBJ1-5, with 9 bases aligning to TRBD1. Per the germline V gene, CDR1 is LNHDA and CDR2 is SQIVND (reference sequence). V shed 3 bases and J 6 bases; nucleotides not matched to a gene: 6. The CDR3 is 15 residues long. CDR3 in DNA: TGTGCCAGTAGTATTCCCGGGACAGGGTTTCAGCCCCAGCATTTT. Protein: CASSIPGTGFQPQHF.

This chain uses TRBV21-1 with TRBJ1-5; the table's D gene call, TRBD1, was not cross checked with the DNA. TRBV21-1 is an annotated pseudogene. The CDR3 has 13 amino acids. The CDR3 loop reads CASSRWGVQPQHF. In DNA, the CDR3 is TGTGCCAGCAGCCGGTGGGGCGTTCAGCCCCAGCATTTT.

The chain links TRBV3-1 (or the pseudogene TRBV3-2) to TRBJ1-3, with D possibly being TRBD1 (6 bases). The CDR3 length is 15 residues. The germline CDR1 and CDR2 sequences are LGHDT and YNNKEL (reference sequence). V was cut by 1 base and J by 5 bases, with 12 bases left in between. As DNA, the CDR3 is TGTGCCAGCAGCCAAGCTACGACAGGAAGAAACACCATATATTTT. This encodes CASSQATTGRNTIYF.

This clone was seen only a few times. Here the CDR3 reads CASSDGQGRPEAFF. CDR3 bases: TGCGCCAGCAGCGACGGACAGGGGAGGCCTGAAGCTTTCTTT. The chain recombines TRBV5-1 with TRBJ1-1, with 9 bases identical to TRBD1. This CDR3 is 14 amino acids long. Germline loops: CDR1 SGHRS, CDR2 YFSETQ. J lost 6 bases, V lost 4 bases, and 7 bases had no gene match.

The J gene is TRBJ2-3, the V gene TRBV9; 10 nucleotides align to TRBD1. This CDR3 is 15 amino acids long. Trimming took 2 bases from V and 4 from J; bases not matched to a gene: 4. Germline CDR1 and CDR2: SGDLS and YYNGEE. The CDR3 sequence: CASSVGTGDADTQYF. The CDR3 DNA follows: TGTGCCAGCAGCGTCGGGACAGGGGACGCAGATACGCAGTATTTT.

The chain joins TRBV2 to TRBJ2-2, with TRBD2 as a possible D gene (7 bases). Germline V gives CDR1 SNHLY, CDR2 FYNNEI. Trimming stripped 7 bases from V and 6 bases from J, with 9 bases between. The CDR3 is 12 amino acids. The CDR3 DNA reads as TGTGCCAGCACGGGGGGCCCCGGGGAGCTGTTTTTT. This codes for CASTGGPGELFF.

The chain has TRBV27 and TRBJ1-1; TRBD1 matches 10 bases. The CDR3 has 16 amino acids. The germline V gene has CDR1 MNHEY and CDR2 SMNVEV (reference sequence). J lost 4 bases, V lost 5 bases, and 10 bases had no gene match. The CDR3 DNA reads as TGTGCCAGCAGTAAAGCCGGGACAGGGGCGTTCACTGAAGCTTTCTTT. It is translated as CASSKAGTGAFTEAFF.

V is TRBV7-8 and J is TRBJ1-5; weak D call: TRBD1 (6 bases). The length of the CDR3 is 16 residues. Deletions cut 6 bases from V and 2 bases from J, with 17 bases between. Looked up from germline, CDR1 is SGHVS and CDR2 is FQNEAQ. The CDR3 coding sequence is TGTGCCAGCAGTTTTGACACAGGGTTGGGCAATCAGCCCCAGCATTTT. The encoded protein is CASSFDTGLGNQPQHF.

V is TRBV5-4 and J is TRBJ1-1; D is undetermined. Trimming took off 5 bases at V and 0 bases at J, with 8 bases between the two ends. This CDR3 region has 13 residues. Germline-derived CDR1 and CDR2 are SGHNT and YYREEE (reference sequence). CDR3 residues: CASRLTVNTEAFF. Written as DNA, the CDR3 is TGTGCCAGCAGGTTAACAGTGAACACTGAAGCTTTCTTT.

This rearrangement joins TRBV19 to TRBJ1-5; 8 positions agree with TRBD1. The CDR3 runs 17 residues. V shed 6 bases and J 2 bases; nucleotides not matched to a gene: 12. Germline V gene sequence: CDR1 LNHDA, CDR2 SQIVND (reference sequence). CDR3 in DNA: TGTGCCAGTAGCCTCCTAGGGCCGGACAGGGGCAATCAGCCCCAGCATTTT. The encoded protein is CASSLLGPDRGNQPQHF.